This entry concerns a single TCR beta chain. Its antigen is unidentified. These data belong to a study of blood T cells in healthy people across ages. Findings and caveats of the study: Higher diversity, along with more naive CD4+ cells, distinguished long-lived donors from aged donors.

A J-beta primer mix and a sample-barcoded 5' primer were used in a second PCR of roughly 7 to 12 cycles. Via MiXCR, TCRdb re-called the 5' RACE reads, giving one row per CDR3 protein. The sample consists of about 1.8 million distinct CDR3 sequences, roughly 52% of them appearing once. The material sequenced was blood. The source of this sequence is a woman in her forties in good health.

The CDR3 DNA sequence: TGCGCCAGCAGGGCTCCTAGCGGGGGTTACAATGAGCAGTTCTTC. Translated, it gives CASRAPSGGYNEQFF. This sequence joins TRBV5-1 and TRBJ2-1; 10 nucleotides line up with TRBD2. The CDR3 is made up of 15 amino acids. Germline CDR1 is SGHRS and CDR2 is YFSETQ. The V segment lost 5 bases and the J segment 4 bases; nucleotides outside the gene matches: 6.